This T cell receptor beta chain was identified during a study of identifying expanded T cells in peripheral blood. Notes on the study in general: Approximately 1.1 clones differed between technical replicates, versus around 15 and 19 over time. Across healthy donors, higher total template counts meant significantly greater approximately 2-week count variance.

No infections or other immune events were documented during collection. The assay was immunoSEQ multiplex PCR, and TCRdb's table has in-frame clones only and misses some. The sample has approximately 110,000 clones; 75% to 90% are singletons. A word on this clone: Antigen unknown.

This CDR3 contains 13 residues. Germline V gives CDR1 SGDLS, CDR2 YYNGEE. The J segment lost 14 bases and the V segment lost 5 bases, leaving 8 bases of the junction unmatched. The sample consisted of blood. The clonotype originates from a person aged 18 to 70 in good health. This chain joins TRBV9 and TRBJ2-3, with 13 bases that match TRBD2. This CDR3 is CASSPTSGGALYF. CDR3 sequence (DNA): TGTGCCAGCAGTCCCACTAGCGGGGGGGCCCTGTATTTT. Looking up the rest from reference TRBV9 and TRBJ2-3 gives the full variable domain: DSGVTQTPKHLITATGQRVTLRCSPRSGDLSVYWYQQSLDQGLQFLIQYYNGEERAKGNILERFSAQQFPDLHSELNLSSLELGDSALYFCASSPTSGGALYFGPGTRLTVL.